The 3 T cell receptor beta chains given below trace back to one sample, sequenced in a study of cytomegalovirus exposure and HLA in healthy donors. PCR was performed using 60 Vbeta and 13 Jbeta primers. TCRdb's table, derived via immunoSEQ multiplex PCR, lists solely in-frame clones and lacks some. The top ten clones hold approximately 6.5% of a sample with roughly 140,000 clones, around 60% of them seen once. The sample comprised PBMCs. The receptors shown here come from a woman between 55 and 75 years old in good health and CMV-seropositive.

The chain recombines TRBV6-1 with TRBJ1-2; D is unresolved. The V gene's germline CDR1 is MNHNS and CDR2 SASEGT. There are 13 residues in the CDR3. With 5 bases removed from V and 3 bases from J, the gap between germline ends came to 10 bases. CDR3: CASSPMGDYGYTF. The CDR3 coding sequence is TGTGCCAGCAGTCCGATGGGAGACTATGGCTACACCTTC.

This clone was detected only once. CDR3 sequence: CSVARGEETQYF. The CDR3 DNA follows: TGCAGCGTTGCCAGGGGGGAAGAGACCCAGTACTTC. The chain uses TRBV29-1 and TRBJ2-5; TRBD1 is a possible D gene (7 bases). V was cut by 4 bases and J by 3 bases, with 9 bases left in between. There are 12 residues in the CDR3. CDR1 and CDR2 (germline): SQVTM, ANQGSEA.

J is TRBJ1-2 and V is TRBV5-1, with D maybe TRBD1 (5 bases). The V end lost 2 bases, the J end lost 8 bases, and 13 bases lay between the germline ends. The V gene's germline CDR1 is SGHRS and CDR2 YFSETQ. This CDR3 region has 13 residues. The chain's CDR3 is CASSFGGVEGYTF. Here the CDR3 DNA reads TGCGCCAGCAGCTTCGGGGGGGTTGAAGGCTACACCTTC.